These 2 T cell receptor beta chains share one sample of origin, sequenced in a study of T cell responses to AZD1222 COVID-19 vaccine. Profiled with immunoSEQ multiplex PCR; TCRdb holds only in-frame clones, not every one. Counted here are 65,000 to 80,000 clones, about 90% occurring once; the ten biggest clones make up about 7.1%. Sequenced material: peripheral blood, taken on day 0 of MenACWY control vaccination. The receptors stem from an adult in good health.

The CDR3 here is CASSPGQRDINEQFF. CDR3 DNA: TGTGCCAGCAGCCCGGGACAGAGGGACATCAATGAGCAGTTCTTC. V usage is TRBV7-8 and J usage is TRBJ2-1; 7 bases match TRBD1. This CDR3 is 15 amino acids long. CDR1 is SGHVS, CDR2 FQNEAQ, per germline. Trimming took 5 bases from V and 6 from J; bases not matched to a gene: 10.

The rearrangement links TRBV7-3 to TRBJ2-5, with TRBD1 identical over 7 bases. This CDR3 comprises 14 residues. V lost 3 bases to trimming and J lost 3 bases; unmatched junction nucleotides: 4. The germline V gene encodes CDR1 SGHTA and CDR2 FQGTGA. The chain's CDR3 is CASSLGQGEETQYF. DNA for the CDR3: TGTGCCAGCAGCTTGGGTCAGGGGGAAGAGACCCAGTACTTC. The full variable domain, in which reference TRBV7-3 and TRBJ2-5 provide the parts outside the CDR3, is GAGVSQTPSNKVTEKGKYVELRCDPISGHTALYWYRQSLGQGPEFLIYFQGTGAADDSGLPNDRFFAVRPEGSVSTLKIQRTERGDSAVYLCASSLGQGEETQYFGPGTRLLVL.